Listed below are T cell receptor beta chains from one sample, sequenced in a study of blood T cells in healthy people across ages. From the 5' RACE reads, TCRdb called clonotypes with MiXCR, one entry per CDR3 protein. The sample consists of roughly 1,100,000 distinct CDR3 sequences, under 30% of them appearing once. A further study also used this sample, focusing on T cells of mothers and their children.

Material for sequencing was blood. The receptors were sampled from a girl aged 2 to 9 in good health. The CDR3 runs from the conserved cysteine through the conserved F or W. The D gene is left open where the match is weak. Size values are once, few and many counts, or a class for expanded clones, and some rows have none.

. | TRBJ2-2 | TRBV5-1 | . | CASSLARGLNTGELFF | TGCGCCAGCAGCTTGGCCCGGGGGCTGAACACCGGGGAGCTGTTTTTT
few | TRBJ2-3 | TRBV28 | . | CASKLGTDTQYF | TGTGCCAGCAAACTAGGCACAGATACGCAGTATTTT
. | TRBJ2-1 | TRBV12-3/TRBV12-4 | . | CASSLKSVRSEQFF | TGTGCCAGCAGCCTTAAGTCCGTCCGTAGTGAGCAGTTCTTC
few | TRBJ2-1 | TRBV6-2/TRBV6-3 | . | CASSTLDNEQFF | TGTGCCAGCAGTACCCTTGACAATGAGCAGTTCTTC
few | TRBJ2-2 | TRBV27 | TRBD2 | CASSLLAGGVTGELFF | TGTGCCAGCAGTTTATTAGCGGGAGGGGTCACCGGGGAGCTGTTTTTT
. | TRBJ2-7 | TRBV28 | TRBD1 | CASSDPRDSSYEQYF | TGTGCCAGCAGCGACCCCCGGGACAGCTCCTACGAGCAGTACTTC
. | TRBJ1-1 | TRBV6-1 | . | CASIRTLNTEAFF | TGTGCCAGCATCCGAACACTGAACACTGAAGCTTTCTTT
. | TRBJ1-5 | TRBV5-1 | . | CASSLEMDQPQHF | TGCGCCAGCAGCTTAGAGATGGATCAGCCCCAGCATTTT
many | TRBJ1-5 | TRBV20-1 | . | CSAREGEGSNQPQHF | TGCAGTGCTAGAGAAGGGGAGGGTAGCAATCAGCCCCAGCATTTT
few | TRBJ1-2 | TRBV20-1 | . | CSAGGGRGYYGYTF | TGCAGTGCCGGGGGGGGTAGGGGCTACTATGGCTACACCTTC
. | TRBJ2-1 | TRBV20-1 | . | CSARGPSGFYNEQFF | TGCAGTGCCAGGGGGCCTAGCGGATTCTACAATGAGCAGTTCTTC
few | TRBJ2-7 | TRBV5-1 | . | CASSLESPNLNEQYF | TGCGCCAGCAGCTTGGAAAGTCCCAACCTGAACGAGCAGTACTTC
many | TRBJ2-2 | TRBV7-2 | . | CASSLEGYTGELFF | TGTGCCAGCAGCTTAGAGGGGTACACCGGGGAGCTGTTTTTT
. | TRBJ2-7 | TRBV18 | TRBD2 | CASSPQSERGDYEQYF | TGTGCCAGCTCACCACAATCTGAGCGGGGGGACTACGAGCAGTACTTC
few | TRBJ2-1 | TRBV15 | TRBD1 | CATSRGWDSYNEQFF | TGTGCCACCAGCAGAGGTTGGGACAGTTACAATGAGCAGTTCTTC
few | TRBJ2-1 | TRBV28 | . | CASRTGGNRANNEQFF | TGTGCCAGCAGGACCGGGGGAAACCGGGCGAACAATGAGCAGTTCTTC